This is a list of T cell receptor beta chains from one sample in a study of blood T cell repertoires in COVID-19. Data came from immunoSEQ multiplex PCR; TCRdb stores just in-frame clones and leaves some out. The sample shows 450,000 or so clones, roughly 87% of them seen only once. The sequenced sample consisted of PBMCs or T cells enriched from blood (not recorded which). The receptors come from a man younger than 30 who had recovered from COVID-19. CDR3s include the opening cysteine and the closing phenylalanine or tryptophan. A D gene is named only where the DNA matches it firmly. Size tells how often a clone was seen (once, few, many) or the class of an expanded clone, and some rows leave it out.

clone size	V gene	J gene	D gene	CDR3 protein	CDR3 DNA
-	TRBV7-2	TRBJ2-1	-	CASSLVGNEQFF	TGTGCCAGCAGCTTAGTCGGCAATGAGCAGTTCTTC
-	TRBV29-1	TRBJ2-4	-	CSVEEGSGAKNIQYF	TGCAGCGTTGAAGAAGGGAGTGGGGCCAAAAACATTCAGTACTTC
-	TRBV30	TRBJ2-2	-	CAWSQTAAGELFF	TGTGCCTGGAGCCAGACCGCGGCCGGGGAGCTGTTTTTT
-	TRBV6-1	TRBJ1-1	-	CASSELISWTRTTEAFF	TGTGCCAGCAGTGAATTGATCAGCTGGACAAGAACGACTGAAGCTTTCTTT
-	TRBV19	TRBJ1-5	-	CASSMWRISNQPQHF	TGTGCCAGTAGTATGTGGAGGATTAGCAATCAGCCCCAGCATTTT
-	TRBV6-5	TRBJ1-6	-	CASRRDGNNSPLHF	TGTGCCAGTAGGAGGGACGGCAATAATTCACCCCTCCACTTT
-	TRBV2	TRBJ2-2	-	CASSEERTYTGELFF	TGTGCCAGCAGTGAGGAACGGACTTACACCGGGGAGCTGTTTTTT
-	TRBV7-9	TRBJ2-5	-	CASSESGLETQYF	TGTGCCAGCAGCGAAAGCGGGCTAGAGACCCAGTACTTC
once	TRBV12-3/TRBV12-4	TRBJ2-2	-	CASSLELTGELFF	TGTGCCAGCAGTTTAGAGCTTACCGGGGAGCTGTTTTTT
-	TRBV18	TRBJ2-1	TRBD2	CATSFYEGGDEQFF	TGTGCCACATCCTTTTATGAGGGAGGGGATGAGCAGTTCTTC
-	TRBV15	TRBJ1-3	TRBD1	CATSSRTQGAVGNTIYF	TGTGCCACCAGCAGTCGGACTCAGGGGGCGGTTGGAAACACCATATATTTT
-	TRBV5-1	TRBJ1-4	-	CASSLSRGTGKLFF	TGCGCCAGCAGCCTCTCGCGGGGAACGGGAAAACTGTTTTTT
-	TRBV28	TRBJ2-7	-	CASSLRARAYEQYF	TGTGCCAGCAGTTTAAGAGCGCGGGCCTACGAGCAGTACTTC
-	TRBV7-8	TRBJ1-1	TRBD1	CASSLGHDRGAFF	TGTGCCAGCAGCTTAGGTCACGACAGGGGAGCTTTCTTT
-	TRBV29-1	TRBJ1-2	-	CSVEDRYREGDGYTF	TGCAGCGTTGAAGATCGGTACAGGGAAGGGGATGGCTACACCTTC
once	TRBV7-2	TRBJ1-3	-	CASSLVLLGGSGNTIYF	TGTGCCAGCAGCTTAGTCCTCTTGGGGGGCTCTGGAAACACCATATATTTT
-	TRBV4-2	TRBJ1-2	TRBD1	CASSQGVRRQGALGYTF	TGTGCCAGCAGCCAAGGGGTCCGAAGGCAGGGGGCATTGGGCTACACCTTC
few	TRBV5-4	TRBJ2-2	TRBD1	CASTRQGEGTGELFF	TGTGCCAGCACCAGACAGGGCGAAGGCACCGGGGAGCTGTTTTTT
-	TRBV10-2	TRBJ1-1	-	CASSEQIVVECEAFF	TGCGCCAGCAGTGAGCAAATAGTAGTAGAATGCGAAGCTTTCTTT
-	TRBV3-1/TRBV3-2	TRBJ1-3	-	CASSQTDGNTIYF	TGTGCCAGCAGCCAGACAGATGGAAACACCATATATTTT
-	TRBV12-3/TRBV12-4	TRBJ1-6	-	CASRDSTYSPLHF	TGTGCCAGCAGGGACAGTACCTATTCACCCCTCCACTTT
-	TRBV5-6	TRBJ2-2	-	CASSYLGVNTGELFF	TGTGCCAGCAGCTATCTCGGGGTGAACACCGGGGAGCTGTTTTTT
few	TRBV19	TRBJ1-2	-	CASTPRVANGYTF	TGTGCCAGTACCCCGAGGGTGGCGAATGGCTACACCTTC
few	TRBV3-1/TRBV3-2	TRBJ2-7	-	CASSQDLLTSYEQYF	TGTGCCAGCAGCCAAGATCTTTTGACTAGTTACGAGCAGTACTTC
-	TRBV24-1	TRBJ1-1	-	CATSDTGRTEAFF	TGTGCCACCAGTGACACAGGGAGAACTGAAGCTTTCTTT
-	TRBV2	TRBJ1-4	-	CASKLGTTNEKLFF	TGTGCCAGCAAACTCGGGACAACTAATGAAAAACTGTTTTTT
-	TRBV4-1	TRBJ2-7	TRBD2	CASSLGLAPNEQYF	TGCGCCAGCAGCCTGGGACTAGCTCCGAACGAGCAGTACTTC
-	TRBV5-1	TRBJ2-1	TRBD2	CASSLVGSGTYNEQFF	TGCGCCAGCAGCTTGGTGGGTAGCGGGACATACAATGAGCAGTTCTTC
once	TRBV9	TRBJ2-3	TRBD1	CASSVERQGKGTDTQYF	TGTGCCAGCAGCGTAGAGCGACAGGGTAAGGGCACAGATACGCAGTATTTT
once	TRBV24-1	TRBJ1-4	TRBD1	CATSDRSGTGSEKLFF	TGTGCCACCAGTGATCGTTCCGGGACAGGGTCTGAAAAACTGTTTTTT
-	TRBV11-2	TRBJ1-6	TRBD1	CASSSGQGHSYNSPLHF	TGTGCCAGCAGCTCAGGACAGGGCCACTCCTATAATTCACCCCTCCACTTT
-	TRBV5-1	TRBJ1-5	-	CASSLGRDQPQHF	TGCGCCAGCAGCTTGGGAAGAGATCAGCCCCAGCATTTT
-	TRBV19	TRBJ2-6	TRBD1	CASSPDRGRANVLTF	TGTGCCAGTAGTCCCGACAGGGGACGGGCCAACGTCCTGACTTTC
once	TRBV5-1	TRBJ2-3	-	CASSSDRTDTQYF	TGCGCCAGCAGCTCTGACAGAACAGATACGCAGTATTTT
once	TRBV9	TRBJ1-2	-	CASSDLPPAGGRAGGYTF	TGTGCCAGCAGCGACTTACCCCCGGCGGGGGGACGTGCAGGGGGCTACACCTTC